This T cell receptor (beta chain) was sequenced in a study of blood T cell repertoires in COVID-19. The germline V gene has CDR1 MDHEN and CDR2 SYDVKM. This CDR3 region has 14 residues. Trimming cost V 5 bases and J 8 bases, with 15 bases left between them. Study processing details: Amplification with reference gene primers provided the estimates of nucleated cell counts. Using immunoSEQ multiplex PCR, the repertoire was profiled, and TCRdb retains in-frame clones only, with some absent. From that table come the V and J calls and clone size; the DNA was used to work out D and trimming. The data show approximately 94,000 clones, approximately 90% seen once.

The sample comprised peripheral blood. The chain recombines TRBV28 with TRBJ1-4; no clear D. The sequence was collected from a woman aged 80 or over with active COVID-19. The DNA for the CDR3 is TGTGCCAGCAGTCTTTCCTTTCAGGTGGAAAAACTGTTTTTT. Translating gives CASSLSFQVEKLFF.